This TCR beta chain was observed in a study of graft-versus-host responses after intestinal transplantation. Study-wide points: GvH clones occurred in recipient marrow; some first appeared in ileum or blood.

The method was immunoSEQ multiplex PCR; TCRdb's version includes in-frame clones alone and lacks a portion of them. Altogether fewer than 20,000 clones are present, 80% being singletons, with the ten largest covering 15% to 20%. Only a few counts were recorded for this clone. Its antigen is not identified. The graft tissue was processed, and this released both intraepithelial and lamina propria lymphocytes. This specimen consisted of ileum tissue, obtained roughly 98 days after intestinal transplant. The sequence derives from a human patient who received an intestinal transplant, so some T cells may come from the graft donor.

Here the CDR3 DNA reads TGTGCCTGGAGGGGGAAGGAGACCCAGTACTTC. Its translation: CAWRGKETQYF. The chain has TRBV30 and TRBJ2-5; D not certain. V was clipped by 3 bases and J by 5 bases, with 7 bases between them. Germline-derived CDR1 and CDR2 are GTSNPN and SVGIG (reference sequence). The CDR3 covers 11 residues.